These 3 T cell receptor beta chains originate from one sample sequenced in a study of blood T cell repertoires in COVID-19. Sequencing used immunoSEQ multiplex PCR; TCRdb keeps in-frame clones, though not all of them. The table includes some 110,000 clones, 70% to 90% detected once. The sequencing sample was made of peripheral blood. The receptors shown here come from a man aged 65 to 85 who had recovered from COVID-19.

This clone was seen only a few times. CDR3 coding DNA: TGTGCCAGCACCACCGTGCCTGTGAGAAGCTATGGCTACACCTTC. Translating it yields CASTTVPVRSYGYTF. The chain joins TRBV6-5 to TRBJ1-2; D gene unclear. Germline assignment: CDR1 MNHEY and CDR2 SVGAGI. The CDR3 has 15 residues. V was shortened by 7 bases and J by 4 bases, with 19 bases between the two germline ends.

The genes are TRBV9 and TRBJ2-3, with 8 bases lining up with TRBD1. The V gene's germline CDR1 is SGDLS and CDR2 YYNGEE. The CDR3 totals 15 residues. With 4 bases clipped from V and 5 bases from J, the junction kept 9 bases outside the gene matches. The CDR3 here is CASSPQTGDLDTQYF. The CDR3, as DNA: TGTGCCAGCAGCCCCCAGACAGGGGACTTAGATACGCAGTATTTT.

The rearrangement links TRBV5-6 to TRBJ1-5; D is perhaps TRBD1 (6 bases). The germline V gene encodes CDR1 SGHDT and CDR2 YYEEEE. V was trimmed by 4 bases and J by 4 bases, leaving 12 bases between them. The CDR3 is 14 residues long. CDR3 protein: CASSVTGFNQPQHF. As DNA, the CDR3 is TGTGCCAGCAGCGTGACAGGTTTTAATCAGCCCCAGCATTTT.